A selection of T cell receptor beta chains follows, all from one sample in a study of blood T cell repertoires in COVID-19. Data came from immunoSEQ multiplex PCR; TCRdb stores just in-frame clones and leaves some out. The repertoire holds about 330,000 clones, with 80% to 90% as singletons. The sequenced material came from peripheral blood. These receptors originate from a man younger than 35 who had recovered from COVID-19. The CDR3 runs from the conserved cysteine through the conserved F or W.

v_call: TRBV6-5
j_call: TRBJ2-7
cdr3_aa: CASRRTVVSYEQYF

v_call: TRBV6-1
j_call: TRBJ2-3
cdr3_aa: CASSETNTDTQYF

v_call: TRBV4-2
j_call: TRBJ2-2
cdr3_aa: CASSQDHSNTGELFF

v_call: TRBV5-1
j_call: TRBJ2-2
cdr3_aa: CASSLSGGTGELFF

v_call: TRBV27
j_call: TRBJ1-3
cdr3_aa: CASSLTGTGRNTIYF

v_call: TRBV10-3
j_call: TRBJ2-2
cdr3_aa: CAIRQVTNTGELFF

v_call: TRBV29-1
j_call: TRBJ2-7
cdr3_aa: CSVEVFGQGRYF

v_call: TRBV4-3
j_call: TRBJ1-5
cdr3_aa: CASSQVPGTGPQHF

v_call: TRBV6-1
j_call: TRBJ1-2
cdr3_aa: CASSELGAGGYTF

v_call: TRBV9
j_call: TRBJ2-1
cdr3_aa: CASSVGTGTNNEQFF

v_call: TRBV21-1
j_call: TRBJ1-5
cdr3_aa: CASTGDQTSNQPQHF

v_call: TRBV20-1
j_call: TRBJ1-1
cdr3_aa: CSASIRRSSEAFF

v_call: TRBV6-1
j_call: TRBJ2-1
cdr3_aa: CASSDVIAGSYNEQFF

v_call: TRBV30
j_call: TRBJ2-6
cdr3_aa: CAWSLQGGLSGANVLTF

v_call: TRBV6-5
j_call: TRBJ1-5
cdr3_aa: CASSYQEYQPQHF

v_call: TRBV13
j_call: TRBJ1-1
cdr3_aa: CASSFSELPGGGTEAFF

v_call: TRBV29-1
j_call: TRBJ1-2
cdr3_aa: CSVEDPETNYGYTF

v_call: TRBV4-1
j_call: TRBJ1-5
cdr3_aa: CASTPGQGSNQPQHF